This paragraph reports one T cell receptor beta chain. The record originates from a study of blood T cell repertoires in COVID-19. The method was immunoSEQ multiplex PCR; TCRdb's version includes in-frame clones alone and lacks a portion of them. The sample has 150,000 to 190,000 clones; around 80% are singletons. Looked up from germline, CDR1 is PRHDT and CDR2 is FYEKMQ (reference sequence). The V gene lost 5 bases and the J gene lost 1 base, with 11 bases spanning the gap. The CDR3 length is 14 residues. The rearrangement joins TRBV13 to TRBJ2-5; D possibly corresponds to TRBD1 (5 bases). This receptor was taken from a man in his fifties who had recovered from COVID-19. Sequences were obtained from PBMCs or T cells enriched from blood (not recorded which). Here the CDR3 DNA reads TGTGCCAGCAGCCCAGGACACACCCAAGAGACCCAGTACTTC. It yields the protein CASSPGHTQETQYF.